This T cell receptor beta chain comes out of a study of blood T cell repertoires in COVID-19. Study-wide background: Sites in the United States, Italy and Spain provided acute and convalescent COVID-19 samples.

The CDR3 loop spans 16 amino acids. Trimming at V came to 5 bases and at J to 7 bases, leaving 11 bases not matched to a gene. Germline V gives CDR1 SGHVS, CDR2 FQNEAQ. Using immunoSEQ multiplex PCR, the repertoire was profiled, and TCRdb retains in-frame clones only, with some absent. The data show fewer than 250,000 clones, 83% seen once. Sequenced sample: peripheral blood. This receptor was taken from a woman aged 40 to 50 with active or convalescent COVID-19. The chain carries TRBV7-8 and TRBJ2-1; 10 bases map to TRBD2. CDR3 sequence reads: CASSPPSRTSGNEQFF. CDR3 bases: TGTGCCAGCAGCCCCCCCTCCCGGACTAGCGGTAATGAGCAGTTCTTC.